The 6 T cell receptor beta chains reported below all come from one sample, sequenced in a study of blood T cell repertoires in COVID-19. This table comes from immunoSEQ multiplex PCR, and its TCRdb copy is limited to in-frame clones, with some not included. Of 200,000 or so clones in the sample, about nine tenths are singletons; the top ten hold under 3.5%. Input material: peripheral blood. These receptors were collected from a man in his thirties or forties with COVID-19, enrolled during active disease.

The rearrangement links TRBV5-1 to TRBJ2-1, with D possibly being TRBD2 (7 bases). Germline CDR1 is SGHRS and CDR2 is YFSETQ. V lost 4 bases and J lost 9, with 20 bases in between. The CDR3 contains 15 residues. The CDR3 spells CASSPGRGGGGEQFF. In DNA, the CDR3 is TGCGCCAGCAGCCCCGGTCGAGGGGGGGGCGGTGAGCAGTTCTTC.

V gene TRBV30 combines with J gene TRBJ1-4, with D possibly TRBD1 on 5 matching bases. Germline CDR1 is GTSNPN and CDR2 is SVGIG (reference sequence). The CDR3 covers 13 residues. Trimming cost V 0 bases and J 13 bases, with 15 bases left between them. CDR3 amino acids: CAWSVAYQGRLFF. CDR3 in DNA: TGTGCCTGGAGTGTAGCGTATCAGGGCCGACTGTTTTTT.

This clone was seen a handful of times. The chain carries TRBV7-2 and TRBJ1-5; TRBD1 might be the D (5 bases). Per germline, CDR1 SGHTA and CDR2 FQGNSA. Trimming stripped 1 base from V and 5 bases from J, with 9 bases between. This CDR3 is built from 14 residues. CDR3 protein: CASSLDRSYQPQHF. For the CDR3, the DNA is TGTGCCAGCAGCTTAGACAGGTCCTATCAGCCCCAGCATTTT.

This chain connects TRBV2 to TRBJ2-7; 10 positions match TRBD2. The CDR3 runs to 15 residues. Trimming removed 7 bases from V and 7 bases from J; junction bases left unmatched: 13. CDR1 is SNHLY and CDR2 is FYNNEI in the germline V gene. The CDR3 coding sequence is TGTGCCAGCAACCCGCTAGCGGGAGTATCGTGGGAGCAGTACTTC. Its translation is CASNPLAGVSWEQYF.

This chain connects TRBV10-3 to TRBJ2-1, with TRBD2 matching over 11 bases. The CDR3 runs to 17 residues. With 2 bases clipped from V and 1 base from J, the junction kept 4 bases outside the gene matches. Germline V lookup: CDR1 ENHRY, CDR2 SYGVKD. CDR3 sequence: CAISESSSGRSYNEQFF. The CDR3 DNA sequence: TGTGCCATCAGTGAGAGTTCTAGCGGGAGGTCCTACAATGAGCAGTTCTTC.

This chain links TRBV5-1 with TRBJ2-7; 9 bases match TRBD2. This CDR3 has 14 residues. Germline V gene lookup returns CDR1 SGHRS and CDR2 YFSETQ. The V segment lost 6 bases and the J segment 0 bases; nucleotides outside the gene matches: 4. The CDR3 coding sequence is TGCGCCAGCACCCAGCGGGGGGACTCCTACGAGCAGTACTTC. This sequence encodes CASTQRGDSYEQYF.